This T cell receptor beta chain was captured by sequencing in a study of control samples from healthy donors and cancer patients. This CDR3 comprises 17 residues. CDR1 is SEHNR, CDR2 FQNEAQ, per germline (reference sequence). V was clipped by 5 bases and J by 7 bases, with 23 bases between them. TCRdb's table, derived via immunoSEQ multiplex PCR, lists solely in-frame clones and lacks some. The table has about 130,000 clones, just over 90% seen once; the top ten hold 1.5% to 2%. This TCR was recovered from a man between 50 and 59 years old with head and neck cancer. The chain recombines TRBV7-9 with TRBJ2-2; D is perhaps TRBD2 (5 bases). Sequenced sample: PBMCs. CDR3 amino acids: CASSPGLEGKYIGELFF. The CDR3 nucleotides are TGTGCCAGCAGCCCAGGTTTAGAGGGAAAGTACATCGGGGAGCTGTTTTTT.